A selection of T cell receptor beta chains follows, all from one sample in a study of early T cells in non-severe SARS-CoV-2 infection. TCRdb passed the 5' RACE reads through MiXCR, listing each CDR3 protein once. In the table there are roughly 65,000 distinct CDR3 sequences, approximately 12% of which are singletons. The material sequenced was whole blood. These receptors were obtained from an adult who was a healthcare worker with PCR-confirmed SARS-CoV-2 infection or an uninfected control (not recorded which). The CDR3 runs from the conserved cysteine through the conserved F or W. The order of the fields is clone size, V gene, D gene, J gene, CDR3 protein, CDR3 DNA. A D gene is named only where the DNA matches it firmly. Not all rows give a size; the values are once, few, many and, for expanded clones, a class.

clone size: many
V gene: TRBV6-2/TRBV6-3
D gene: NA
J gene: TRBJ1-1
CDR3 protein: CASSPQRVALNTEAFF
CDR3 DNA: TGTGCCAGCAGTCCTCAACGTGTGGCCCTGAACACTGAAGCTTTCTTT

clone size: NA
V gene: TRBV3-1
D gene: NA
J gene: TRBJ2-7
CDR3 protein: CASSPDLSGTYEQYF
CDR3 DNA: TGTGCCAGCAGCCCGGACCTCTCGGGGACCTACGAGCAGTACTTC

clone size: NA
V gene: TRBV20-1
D gene: TRBD1
J gene: TRBJ1-5
CDR3 protein: CSASFRGLSNQPQHF
CDR3 DNA: TGCAGTGCTAGTTTCAGGGGGCTCTCCAATCAGCCCCAGCATTTT

clone size: NA
V gene: TRBV9
D gene: TRBD2
J gene: TRBJ2-5
CDR3 protein: CASSGAGAGETQYF
CDR3 DNA: TGTGCCAGCAGCGGAGCGGGGGCGGGGGAGACCCAGTACTTC

clone size: few
V gene: TRBV3-1
D gene: NA
J gene: TRBJ1-1
CDR3 protein: CASSQGYSGTEAFF
CDR3 DNA: TGTGCCAGCAGCCAAGGGTACTCCGGCACTGAAGCTTTCTTT

clone size: many
V gene: TRBV20-1
D gene: TRBD1
J gene: TRBJ1-5
CDR3 protein: CSARDRTGYSNQPQHF
CDR3 DNA: TGCAGTGCTAGAGACAGGACAGGTTATAGCAATCAGCCCCAGCATTTT

clone size: many
V gene: TRBV10-2
D gene: TRBD1
J gene: TRBJ1-1
CDR3 protein: CASSDEPRDSEAFF
CDR3 DNA: TGCGCCAGCAGTGACGAGCCCAGGGACAGTGAAGCTTTCTTT

clone size: many
V gene: TRBV5-6
D gene: TRBD1
J gene: TRBJ1-2
CDR3 protein: CASSFHREQGVYGYTF
CDR3 DNA: TGTGCCAGCAGCTTCCATCGGGAGCAGGGGGTTTATGGCTACACCTTC

clone size: many
V gene: TRBV6-5
D gene: TRBD1
J gene: TRBJ1-2
CDR3 protein: CASRETGGSYGYTF
CDR3 DNA: TGTGCCAGCAGAGAGACAGGGGGCTCCTATGGCTACACCTTC

clone size: many
V gene: TRBV6-6
D gene: NA
J gene: TRBJ2-2
CDR3 protein: CASSGPSTELFF
CDR3 DNA: TGTGCCAGCAGCGGACCTTCCACGGAGCTGTTTTTT

clone size: many
V gene: TRBV6-1
D gene: NA
J gene: TRBJ2-2
CDR3 protein: CASSRTATTMGGGELFF
CDR3 DNA: TGTGCCAGCAGCCGGACGGCTACTACGATGGGGGGAGGGGAGCTGTTTTTT

clone size: NA
V gene: TRBV20-1
D gene: NA
J gene: TRBJ2-1
CDR3 protein: CSARGFVKGGLYNEQFF
CDR3 DNA: TGCAGTGCTAGAGGGTTTGTAAAGGGGGGCCTCTACAATGAGCAGTTCTTC

clone size: NA
V gene: TRBV2
D gene: TRBD1
J gene: TRBJ2-3
CDR3 protein: CASTRDRAITDTQYF
CDR3 DNA: TGTGCCAGCACCCGGGACAGGGCGATCACAGATACGCAGTATTTT

clone size: NA
V gene: TRBV5-1
D gene: NA
J gene: TRBJ2-7
CDR3 protein: CASSPGPSAYEQYF
CDR3 DNA: TGCGCCAGCAGCCCTGGACCTTCCGCCTACGAGCAGTACTTC

clone size: many
V gene: TRBV11-2
D gene: NA
J gene: TRBJ1-6
CDR3 protein: CASSPPGAISPLHF
CDR3 DNA: TGTGCCAGCAGCCCCCCTGGGGCTATTTCACCCCTCCACTTT

clone size: many
V gene: TRBV20-1
D gene: NA
J gene: TRBJ2-5
CDR3 protein: CSAGPSGRWETQYF
CDR3 DNA: TGCAGTGCAGGACCTTCGGGACGCTGGGAGACCCAGTACTTC

clone size: many
V gene: TRBV29-1
D gene: NA
J gene: TRBJ1-2
CDR3 protein: CSFRRAVDYGYTF
CDR3 DNA: TGCAGCTTCCGACGGGCAGTAGACTATGGCTACACCTTC

clone size: few
V gene: TRBV11-2
D gene: TRBD2
J gene: TRBJ2-7
CDR3 protein: CASSHRSSGGGEQYF
CDR3 DNA: TGTGCCAGCAGCCATAGATCTAGCGGGGGTGGCGAGCAGTACTTC

clone size: many
V gene: TRBV27
D gene: NA
J gene: TRBJ2-7
CDR3 protein: CASSSPVHYEQYF
CDR3 DNA: TGTGCCAGCAGTTCCCCAGTCCACTACGAGCAGTACTTC

clone size: NA
V gene: TRBV12-3/TRBV12-4
D gene: NA
J gene: TRBJ1-1
CDR3 protein: CASSSGTNTEAFF
CDR3 DNA: TGTGCCAGCAGTTCCGGGACCAACACTGAAGCTTTCTTT

clone size: NA
V gene: TRBV7-9
D gene: NA
J gene: TRBJ1-1
CDR3 protein: CASSLGLSTGGTEAFF
CDR3 DNA: TGTGCCAGCAGCTTAGGGCTAAGCACAGGAGGTACTGAAGCTTTCTTT

clone size: many
V gene: TRBV5-1
D gene: NA
J gene: TRBJ2-2
CDR3 protein: CASSLAPDTGELFF
CDR3 DNA: TGCGCCAGCAGCTTGGCCCCAGACACCGGGGAGCTGTTTTTT

clone size: NA
V gene: TRBV9
D gene: TRBD1
J gene: TRBJ2-3
CDR3 protein: CASSDRGGADTQYF
CDR3 DNA: TGTGCCAGCAGCGACAGGGGTGGTGCAGATACGCAGTATTTT

clone size: NA
V gene: TRBV6-5
D gene: NA
J gene: TRBJ1-1
CDR3 protein: CASKPPNTEAFF
CDR3 DNA: TGTGCCAGCAAGCCCCCGAACACTGAAGCTTTCTTT

clone size: few
V gene: TRBV20-1
D gene: NA
J gene: TRBJ2-1
CDR3 protein: CSASRHEQFF
CDR3 DNA: TGCAGTGCTAGCCGGCATGAGCAGTTCTTC

clone size: NA
V gene: TRBV20-1
D gene: NA
J gene: TRBJ1-1
CDR3 protein: CSCTRQALNTEAFF
CDR3 DNA: TGCAGTTGTACCCGACAGGCCCTGAACACTGAAGCTTTCTTT

clone size: NA
V gene: TRBV5-6
D gene: NA
J gene: TRBJ2-1
CDR3 protein: CASSSQDNGQFF
CDR3 DNA: TGTGCCAGCAGCTCGCAGGATAACGGGCAGTTCTTC

clone size: NA
V gene: TRBV6-5
D gene: TRBD1
J gene: TRBJ2-1
CDR3 protein: CASRLDRATEQFF
CDR3 DNA: TGTGCCAGCAGACTAGACAGGGCTACTGAGCAGTTCTTC

clone size: few
V gene: TRBV19
D gene: NA
J gene: TRBJ1-5
CDR3 protein: CASSASGVRNQPQHF
CDR3 DNA: TGTGCCAGTAGTGCCTCAGGGGTACGCAATCAGCCCCAGCATTTT

clone size: NA
V gene: TRBV28
D gene: NA
J gene: TRBJ2-7
CDR3 protein: CASSLSGQFYEQYF
CDR3 DNA: TGTGCCAGCAGTTTAAGCGGACAGTTCTACGAGCAGTACTTC

clone size: many
V gene: TRBV6-2/TRBV6-3
D gene: NA
J gene: TRBJ1-1
CDR3 protein: CASWSQGRGTEAFF
CDR3 DNA: TGTGCCAGCTGGTCCCAGGGGAGAGGCACTGAAGCTTTCTTT